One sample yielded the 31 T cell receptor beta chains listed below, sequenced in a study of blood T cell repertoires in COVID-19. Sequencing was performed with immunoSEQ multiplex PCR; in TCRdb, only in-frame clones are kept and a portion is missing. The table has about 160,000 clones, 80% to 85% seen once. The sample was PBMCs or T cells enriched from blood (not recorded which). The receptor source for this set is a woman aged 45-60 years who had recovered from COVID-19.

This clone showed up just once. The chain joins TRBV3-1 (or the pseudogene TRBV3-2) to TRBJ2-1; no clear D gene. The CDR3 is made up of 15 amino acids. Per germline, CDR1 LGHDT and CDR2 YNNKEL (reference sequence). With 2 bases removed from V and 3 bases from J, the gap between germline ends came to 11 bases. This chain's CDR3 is CASSQSSLYYNEQFF. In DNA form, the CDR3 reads TGTGCCAGCAGCCAAAGTTCCCTCTACTACAATGAGCAGTTCTTC.

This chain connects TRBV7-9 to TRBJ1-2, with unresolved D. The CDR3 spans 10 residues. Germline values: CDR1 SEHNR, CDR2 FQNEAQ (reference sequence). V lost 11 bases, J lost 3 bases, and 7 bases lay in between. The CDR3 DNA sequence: TGTGCCGTCTCAGACTATGGCTACACCTTC. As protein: CAVSDYGYTF.

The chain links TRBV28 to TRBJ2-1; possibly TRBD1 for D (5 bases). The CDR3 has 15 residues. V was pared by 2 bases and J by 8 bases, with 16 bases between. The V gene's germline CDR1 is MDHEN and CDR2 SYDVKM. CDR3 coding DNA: TGTGCCAGCAGTTTAGGCGCAGGGTCGGTGTATGAGCAGTTCTTC. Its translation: CASSLGAGSVYEQFF.

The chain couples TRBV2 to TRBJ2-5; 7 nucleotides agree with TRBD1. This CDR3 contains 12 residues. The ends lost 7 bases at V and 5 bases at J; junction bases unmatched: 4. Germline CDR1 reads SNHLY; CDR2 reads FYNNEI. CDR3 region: CASTTGLETQYF. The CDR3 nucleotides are TGTGCCAGCACGACAGGGTTGGAGACCCAGTACTTC.

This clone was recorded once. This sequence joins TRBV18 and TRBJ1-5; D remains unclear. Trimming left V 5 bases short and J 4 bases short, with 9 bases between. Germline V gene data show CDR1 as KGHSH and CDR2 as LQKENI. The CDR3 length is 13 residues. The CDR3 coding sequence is TGTGCCAGCTCATTACAGACAAATCAGCCCCAGCATTTT. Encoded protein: CASSLQTNQPQHF.

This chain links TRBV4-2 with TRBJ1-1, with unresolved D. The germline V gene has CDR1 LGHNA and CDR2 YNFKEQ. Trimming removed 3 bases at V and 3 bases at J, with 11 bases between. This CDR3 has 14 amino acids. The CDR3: CASSHRGWDTEAFF. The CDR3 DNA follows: TGTGCCAGCAGCCACCGAGGGTGGGACACTGAAGCTTTCTTT.

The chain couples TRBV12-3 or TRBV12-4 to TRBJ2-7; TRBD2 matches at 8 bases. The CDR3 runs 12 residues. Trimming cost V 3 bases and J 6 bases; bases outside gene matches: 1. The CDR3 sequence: CASSFGGVEQYF. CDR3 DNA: TGTGCCAGCAGTTTCGGGGGGGTCGAGCAGTACTTC.

DNA for the CDR3: TGTGCCAGCAGCTTTGGCGTGGGGGGGCCCAATGAGCAGTTCTTC. This sequence encodes CASSFGVGGPNEQFF. The V gene is TRBV11-3, the J gene TRBJ2-1; possibly TRBD2 for D (7 bases). The length of the CDR3 is 15 residues. V dropped 3 bases and J dropped 6 bases, with 15 bases sitting between them. Germline values: CDR1 SGHNT, CDR2 YENEEA.

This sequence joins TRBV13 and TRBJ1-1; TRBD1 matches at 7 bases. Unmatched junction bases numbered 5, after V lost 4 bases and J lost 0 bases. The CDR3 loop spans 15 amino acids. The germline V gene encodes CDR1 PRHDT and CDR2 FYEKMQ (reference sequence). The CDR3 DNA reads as TGTGCCAGCAGCTCAGGGACAGTTTTGAACACTGAAGCTTTCTTT. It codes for CASSSGTVLNTEAFF.

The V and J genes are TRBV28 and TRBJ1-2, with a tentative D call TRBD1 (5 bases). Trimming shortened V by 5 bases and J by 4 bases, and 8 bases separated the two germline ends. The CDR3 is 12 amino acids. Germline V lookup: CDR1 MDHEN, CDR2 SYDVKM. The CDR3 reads CASSPGLYGYTF. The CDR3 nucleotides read TGTGCCAGCAGTCCGGGACTCTATGGCTACACCTTC.

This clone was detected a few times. This CDR3 reads CASSLDPSGVGNSPLHF. CDR3 coding DNA: TGCGCCAGCAGCTTGGACCCTTCGGGGGTGGGGAATTCACCCCTCCACTTT. V and J are TRBV5-1 and TRBJ1-6, with a possible D match to TRBD1 (5 bases). CDR1 SGHRS and CDR2 YFSETQ come from the germline V gene. CDR3 size: 17 residues. Trimming pared 0 bases from V and 7 bases from J, leaving 17 bases between.

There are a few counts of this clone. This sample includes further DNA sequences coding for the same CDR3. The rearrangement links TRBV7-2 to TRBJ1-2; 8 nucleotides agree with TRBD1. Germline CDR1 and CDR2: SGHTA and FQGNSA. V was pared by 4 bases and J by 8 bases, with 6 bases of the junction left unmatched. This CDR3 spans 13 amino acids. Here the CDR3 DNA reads TGTGCCAGCAGCTCAGGACAGGGTGGCGGCTACACCTTC. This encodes CASSSGQGGGYTF.

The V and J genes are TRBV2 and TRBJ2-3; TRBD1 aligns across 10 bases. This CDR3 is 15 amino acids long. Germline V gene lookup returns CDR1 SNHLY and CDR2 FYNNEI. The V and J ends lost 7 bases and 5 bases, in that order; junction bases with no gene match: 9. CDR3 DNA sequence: TGTGCCAGCAACCCTAGTGGACAGGGGGGAGATACGCAGTATTTT. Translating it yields CASNPSGQGGDTQYF.

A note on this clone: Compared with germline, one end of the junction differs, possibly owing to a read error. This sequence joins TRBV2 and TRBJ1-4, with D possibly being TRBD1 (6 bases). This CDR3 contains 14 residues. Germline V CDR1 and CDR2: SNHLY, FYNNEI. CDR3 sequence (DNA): TGTGCCGGCAGCACAGGGCTCCTTAGTGAAAAACTGTTTTTT. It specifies CAGSTGLLSEKLFF.

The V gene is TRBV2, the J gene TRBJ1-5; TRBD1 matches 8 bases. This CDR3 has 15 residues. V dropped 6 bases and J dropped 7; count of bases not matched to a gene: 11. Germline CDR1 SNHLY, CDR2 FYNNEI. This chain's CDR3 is CASSVPPDRVQPQHF. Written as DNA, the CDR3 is TGTGCCAGCAGCGTACCCCCGGACAGGGTGCAGCCCCAGCATTTT.

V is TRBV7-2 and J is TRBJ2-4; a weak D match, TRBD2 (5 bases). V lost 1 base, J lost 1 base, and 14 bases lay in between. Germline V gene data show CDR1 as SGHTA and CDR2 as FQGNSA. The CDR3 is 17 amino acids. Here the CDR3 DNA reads TGTGCCAGCAGCTTAGGGGAAGGCGGGCGGGCCAAAAACATTCAGTACTTC. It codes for CASSLGEGGRAKNIQYF.

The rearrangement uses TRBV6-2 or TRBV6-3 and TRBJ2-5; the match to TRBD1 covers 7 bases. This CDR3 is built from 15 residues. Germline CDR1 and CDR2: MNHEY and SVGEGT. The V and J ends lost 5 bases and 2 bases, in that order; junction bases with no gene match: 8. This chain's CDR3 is CASSDPQGWQETQYF. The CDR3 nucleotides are TGTGCCAGCAGTGACCCACAGGGGTGGCAAGAGACCCAGTACTTC.

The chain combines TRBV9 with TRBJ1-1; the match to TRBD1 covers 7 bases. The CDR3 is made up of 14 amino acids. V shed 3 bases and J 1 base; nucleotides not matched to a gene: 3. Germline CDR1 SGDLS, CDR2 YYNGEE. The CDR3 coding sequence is TGTGCCAGCAGCGGGGGACAGACGAACACTGAAGCTTTCTTT. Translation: CASSGGQTNTEAFF.

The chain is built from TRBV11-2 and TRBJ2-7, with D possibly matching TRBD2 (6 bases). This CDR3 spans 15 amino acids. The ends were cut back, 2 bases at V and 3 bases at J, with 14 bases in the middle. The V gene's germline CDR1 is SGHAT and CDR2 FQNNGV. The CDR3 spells CASSLTTSRYYEQYF. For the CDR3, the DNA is TGTGCCAGCAGCTTAACAACTAGCCGGTACTACGAGCAGTACTTC.

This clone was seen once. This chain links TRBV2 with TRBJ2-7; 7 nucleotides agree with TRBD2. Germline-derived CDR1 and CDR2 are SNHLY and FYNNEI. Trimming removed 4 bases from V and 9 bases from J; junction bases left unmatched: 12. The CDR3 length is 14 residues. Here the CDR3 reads CASSGGGSFSRQYF. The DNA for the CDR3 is TGTGCCAGCAGTGGGGGCGGGAGCTTCTCGCGGCAGTACTTC.

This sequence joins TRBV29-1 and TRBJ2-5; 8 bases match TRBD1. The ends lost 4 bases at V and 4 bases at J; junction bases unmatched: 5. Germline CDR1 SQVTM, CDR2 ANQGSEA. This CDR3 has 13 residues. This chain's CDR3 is CSVGGQGGETQYF. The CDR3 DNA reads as TGCAGCGTTGGCGGACAGGGTGGAGAGACCCAGTACTTC.

In DNA form, the CDR3 reads TGCGCCAGCAGCTTGATCGGTGCGCGCACAGATACGCAGTATTTT. Protein product: CASSLIGARTDTQYF. The J gene is TRBJ2-3, the V gene TRBV5-1; no reliable D call. Germline V gives CDR1 SGHRS, CDR2 YFSETQ. V was pared by 1 base and J by 1 base, with 10 bases between. The CDR3 has 15 residues.

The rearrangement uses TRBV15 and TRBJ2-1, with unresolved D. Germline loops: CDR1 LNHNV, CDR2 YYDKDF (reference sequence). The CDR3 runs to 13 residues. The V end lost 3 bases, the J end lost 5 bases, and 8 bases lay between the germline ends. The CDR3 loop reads CATSSVRNNEQFF. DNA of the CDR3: TGTGCCACCAGCAGTGTGAGGAACAATGAGCAGTTCTTC. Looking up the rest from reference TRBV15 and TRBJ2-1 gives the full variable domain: DAMVIQNPRYQVTQFGKPVTLSCSQTLNHNVMYWYQQKSSQAPKLLFHYYDKDFNNEADTPDNFQSRRPNTSFCFLDIRSPGLGDTAMYLCATSSVRNNEQFFGPGTRLTVL.

The DNA for the CDR3 is TGTGCCAGCAGCGTTGTGGGAGGGGGGCCACACACTGAAGCTTTCTTT. The encoded protein is CASSVVGGGPHTEAFF. The chain employs TRBV7-9 and TRBJ1-1; TRBD1 is a possible D gene (6 bases). Germline assignment: CDR1 SEHNR and CDR2 FQNEAQ (reference sequence). This CDR3 contains 16 residues. V gave up 5 bases and J gave up 3 bases, with 19 bases separating them.

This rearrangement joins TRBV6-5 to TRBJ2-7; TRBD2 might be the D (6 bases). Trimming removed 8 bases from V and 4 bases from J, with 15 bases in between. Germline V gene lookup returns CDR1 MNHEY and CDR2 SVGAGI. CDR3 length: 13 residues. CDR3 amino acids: CASRASGPYEQYF. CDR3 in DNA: TGTGCCAGCCGGGCCAGCGGGCCGTACGAGCAGTACTTC.

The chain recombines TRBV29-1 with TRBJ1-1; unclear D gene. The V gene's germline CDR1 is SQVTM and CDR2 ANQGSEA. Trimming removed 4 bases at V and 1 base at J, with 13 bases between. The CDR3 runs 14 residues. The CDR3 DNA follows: TGCAGCGTTGCGACTCGGGGTGCGAACACTGAAGCTTTCTTT. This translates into CSVATRGANTEAFF.

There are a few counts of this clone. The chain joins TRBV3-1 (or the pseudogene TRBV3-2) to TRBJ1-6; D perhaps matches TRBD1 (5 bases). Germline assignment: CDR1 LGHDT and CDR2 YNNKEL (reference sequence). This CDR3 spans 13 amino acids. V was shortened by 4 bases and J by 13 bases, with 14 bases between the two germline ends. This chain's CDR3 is CASSPSLGGPLHF. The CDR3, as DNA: TGTGCCAGCAGCCCGTCTCTCGGGGGGCCCCTCCACTTT.

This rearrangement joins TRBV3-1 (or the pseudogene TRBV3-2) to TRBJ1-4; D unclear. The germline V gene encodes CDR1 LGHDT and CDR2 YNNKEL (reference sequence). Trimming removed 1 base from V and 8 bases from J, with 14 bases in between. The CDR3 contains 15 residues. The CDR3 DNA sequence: TGTGCCAGCAGCCAAGGGAACTCCAACGGGGAAAAACTGTTTTTT. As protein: CASSQGNSNGEKLFF.

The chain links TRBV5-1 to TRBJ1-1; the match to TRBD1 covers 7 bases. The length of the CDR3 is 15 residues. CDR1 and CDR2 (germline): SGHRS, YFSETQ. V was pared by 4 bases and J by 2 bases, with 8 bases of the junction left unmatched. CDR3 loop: CASSVGTAFNTEAFF. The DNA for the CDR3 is TGCGCCAGCAGCGTCGGGACAGCTTTTAACACTGAAGCTTTCTTT.

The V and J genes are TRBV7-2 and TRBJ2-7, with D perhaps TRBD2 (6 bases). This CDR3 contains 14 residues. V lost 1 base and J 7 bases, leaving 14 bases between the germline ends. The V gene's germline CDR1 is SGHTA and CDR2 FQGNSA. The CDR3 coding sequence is TGTGCCAGCAGCTTAGGGGGAGGCCTCTTGGAGCAGTACTTC. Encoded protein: CASSLGGGLLEQYF.

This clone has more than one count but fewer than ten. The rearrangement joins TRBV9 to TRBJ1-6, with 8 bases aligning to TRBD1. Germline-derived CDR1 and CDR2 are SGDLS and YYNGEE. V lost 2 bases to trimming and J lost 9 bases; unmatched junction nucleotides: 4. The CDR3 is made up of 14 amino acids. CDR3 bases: TGTGCCAGCAGCGTGGCACAGGGGGGTTCACCCCTCCACTTT. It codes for CASSVAQGGSPLHF.